This T cell receptor beta chain was observed in a study of Ad26.COV2.S vaccination and SARS-CoV-2 variants. Study-wide background: Sample donor was a member of the COV1001 Ad26.COV2.S trial arm. Ad26.COV2.S, an intramuscular injection, was given once or twice 56 days apart. Study-wide points: Reportedly, after vaccination the spike-specific CD8+ and CD4+ T cell responses displayed substantial breadth. Those who received vaccine or placebo ended up with similar non-spike TCR breadth.

Only in-frame clones appear in the TCRdb table, and some are missing; sequencing was by immunoSEQ multiplex PCR. The table lists around 300,000 clones, roughly 91% of them singletons, with roughly 5% in the top ten. To note about this clone: Its antigen is still unknown.

Sample treatment: 15 to 20 received Ad26.COV2.S at low or high dose, single or two shots; five or six received placebo; per-sample allocation not given. The study sampled participants on day 63 after the first vaccine or placebo injection. Germline V lookup: CDR1 SEHNR, CDR2 FQNEAQ (reference sequence). The CDR3 extends over 13 amino acids. The V end lost 1 base, the J end lost 10 bases, and 8 bases lay between the germline ends. This sample comprised peripheral blood, obtained in a trial of Ad26.COV2.S vaccine versus placebo. J is TRBJ1-6 and V is TRBV7-9; unclear D gene. The sequence came from a person between 18 and 65 years old who received the Ad26.COV2.S COVID-19 vaccine or a placebo. In nucleotides, the CDR3 is TGTGCCAGCAGCTTAGATCCCGGCTCACCCCTCCACTTT. It encodes CASSLDPGSPLHF.